These T cell receptor beta chains were read from a single sample in a study of T cell repertoires in cytomegalovirus infection. TCRdb re-called the reads with MiXCR, one entry per CDR3 protein. Among about 530,000 distinct CDR3 sequences listed, about a quarter were seen once. The sample consisted of PBMCs. These receptors were obtained from a human donor in good health (CMV status not recorded). Some clones in this sample may be carry-over from other donors' samples. Both conserved end residues are part of each CDR3. The D gene is left open where the match is weak. Clone size appears in some rows only: once, few, many, or a class for an expanded clone.

V	D	J	size	DNA	CDR3
TRBV6-5	TRBD2	TRBJ2-5	few	TGTGCCAGCAGCCGGGAGACGGGACTAGCTACAGAGACCCAGTACTTC	CASSRETGLATETQYF
TRBV24-1	TRBD1	TRBJ2-1	-	TGTGCCACCAGTGATGTAGGGACAGGGGACAATGAGCAGTTCTTC	CATSDVGTGDNEQFF
TRBV19	TRBD1	TRBJ2-5	few	TGTGCCAGTAGTATAACAGGGGGCCGTCAAGAGACCCAGTACTTC	CASSITGGRQETQYF
TRBV7-8	-	TRBJ1-3	many	TGTGCCAGCAGCTCTAGTTCGGGGGCTGGAAACACCATATATTTT	CASSSSSGAGNTIYF
TRBV7-2	-	TRBJ2-3	many	TGTGCCAGCAGCTTACCGAGCACAGATACGCAGTATTTT	CASSLPSTDTQYF
TRBV7-2	TRBD1	TRBJ2-5	many	TGTGCCAGCAGTTTTCAGGGGGCTGGGGAGACCCAGTACTTC	CASSFQGAGETQYF
TRBV3-1	-	TRBJ1-3	-	TGTGCCAGCAGCCAACCAATAGGACTTGGAAACACCATATATTTT	CASSQPIGLGNTIYF
TRBV6-6	-	TRBJ2-3	-	TGTGCCAGCGGTCGGACGGCGGATACGCAGTATTTT	CASGRTADTQYF
TRBV5-5	-	TRBJ2-1	-	TGTGCCAGCAGGCTTGGACCCGGGAGCTCCTACAATGAGCAGTTCTTC	CASRLGPGSSYNEQFF
TRBV11-3	TRBD1	TRBJ1-2	-	TGTGCCAGCAGCTTGGATAGACAGGGGCTCTATGGTTACACCTTC	CASSLDRQGLYGYTF
TRBV20-1	TRBD2	TRBJ2-5	-	TGCAGTGCTAGCAGACTAGCGGGTATGCAAGAGACCCAGTACTTC	CSASRLAGMQETQYF
TRBV6-1	TRBD1	TRBJ2-2	-	TGTGCCACCACAGGGGCCGGGGAGCTGTTTTTT	CATTGAGELFF
TRBV15	-	TRBJ2-1	-	TGTGCCACCAGCAGAGGAGTGAGGGTCTACAATGAGCAGTTCTTC	CATSRGVRVYNEQFF
TRBV5-4	TRBD1	TRBJ2-3	-	TGTGCCAGCAGCGAGGGACAGGCCCCAGATACGCAGTATTTT	CASSEGQAPDTQYF
TRBV28	-	TRBJ1-5	-	TGTGCCAGCAGATTAAATAATCAGCCCCAGCATTTT	CASRLNNQPQHF
TRBV19	TRBD2	TRBJ2-7	-	TGTGCCAGCAGGACTTCCTTGCGGGAGGTCCACGAGCAGTACTTC	CASRTSLREVHEQYF
TRBV12-5	-	TRBJ2-2	many	TGTGCTAGTGGTTTGAGGACAGCATCCTTGAACACCGGGGAGCTGTTTTTT	CASGLRTASLNTGELFF
TRBV2	TRBD1	TRBJ2-7	-	TGTGCCAGCAGGCTACAGGGGGCACTTGCCTACGAGCAGTACTTC	CASRLQGALAYEQYF
TRBV7-6	-	TRBJ1-1	many	TGTGCCAGCAGCTTCCCAGGGGCTGAAGCTTTCTTT	CASSFPGAEAFF